The TCR beta chain described here comes from a study of T cell repertoires in cytomegalovirus infection. Study as a whole: CMV infection together with matching HLA type was indicated by public TCR beta signatures.

The V and J ends lost 0 bases and 4 bases respectively, with 10 bases between them. Germline V lookup: CDR1 MNHEY, CDR2 SVGAGI. The CDR3 length is 14 residues. TCRdb analysed the reads with MiXCR anew, one entry per CDR3 protein. The table has fewer than 250,000 distinct CDR3 sequences, roughly an eighth seen once. Whole-study findings and limits: Cumulative public TCR beta family frequency identified carriers of CMV plus the relevant HLA. Within the response measured ex vivo, HLA-C-restricted CMV-specific TCR beta clonotypes were dominant.

Only a few counts were recorded for this clonotype. Its specificity is unknown. The origin of this receptor is a human donor in good health (CMV status not recorded). Some clones in this sample may be carry-over from other donors' samples. The V gene is TRBV6-5, the J gene TRBJ2-7, with a weak D call TRBD1 (6 bases). Sequencing input: PBMCs. CDR3 in amino acids: CASSYSGQRYEQYF. CDR3 nucleotide sequence: TGTGCCAGCAGTTACTCGGGACAACGTTACGAGCAGTACTTC.